A selection of T cell receptor beta chains follows, all from one sample in a study of blood T cell repertoires in COVID-19. The assay was immunoSEQ multiplex PCR, and TCRdb's table has in-frame clones only and misses some. Of about 180,000 clones listed, roughly 80% were seen once; the top ten hold roughly an eighth. Sequencing was done on a sample of PBMCs or T cells enriched from blood (not recorded which). These receptors were taken from a man aged 55 to 70 who had been exposed to COVID-19. The CDR3 runs from the conserved cysteine through the conserved F or W. D genes are given only for firm matches.

J	D	V	CDR3
TRBJ1-5	TRBD1	TRBV2	CASRTGSFQPQHF
TRBJ2-4	NA	TRBV5-4	CASSLVELQNIQYF
TRBJ2-5	NA	TRBV12-3/TRBV12-4	CASSFERQETQYF
TRBJ2-7	NA	TRBV7-2	CASSLASRVSSYEQYF
TRBJ2-2	TRBD2	TRBV27	CASSFSSGTGELFF
TRBJ2-1	NA	TRBV14	CASGLSAGEQFF
TRBJ2-7	TRBD1	TRBV4-2	CASSQLTGGRNEQYF
TRBJ2-2	TRBD2	TRBV5-1	CASSKAGVDTGELFF
TRBJ1-5	NA	TRBV7-3	CASLSGQPQHF
TRBJ2-7	NA	TRBV28	CASSPFQGMYEQYF
TRBJ2-1	NA	TRBV5-1	CASSAILLAPNEQFF
TRBJ2-1	TRBD1	TRBV4-1	CASSPGEGALDEQFF
TRBJ2-7	NA	TRBV29-1	CSVVYQGGFYEQYF
TRBJ2-1	TRBD1	TRBV5-1	CASSSTGGAPNEQFF
TRBJ2-3	TRBD2	TRBV27	CASSLRAGAGTDTQYF
TRBJ2-2	TRBD2	TRBV7-2	CASSPSQLAGLNTGELFF
TRBJ2-3	NA	TRBV6-5	CASSFNPISDTQYF
TRBJ1-4	TRBD1	TRBV29-1	CSAGTGGGKLFF
TRBJ2-5	TRBD2	TRBV5-1	CASSLGLAGQETQYF
TRBJ1-1	NA	TRBV6-5	CASTSSGGTEAFF
TRBJ2-1	TRBD2	TRBV3-1/TRBV3-2	CASSQGGGSGYNEQFF
TRBJ2-2	NA	TRBV2	CASRGWGGTGELFF
TRBJ2-1	NA	TRBV7-8	CASSLLDPGLNNEQFF
TRBJ1-2	TRBD1	TRBV10-3	CAIRADREVRDYTF
TRBJ1-2	TRBD1	TRBV14	CASSQDYRQGPF
TRBJ1-1	NA	TRBV20-1	CSASTGHSNTEAFF
TRBJ2-1	TRBD2	TRBV5-5	CASSAWTSGDYNEQFF
TRBJ2-5	TRBD2	TRBV9	CASSAIAGIQETQYF
TRBJ2-3	NA	TRBV9	CASSVASTPDTQYF
TRBJ2-7	TRBD1	TRBV10-1	CASSSIRDSEQYF
TRBJ2-1	TRBD2	TRBV11-2	CASSLLAGGGDEQFF
TRBJ2-5	TRBD2	TRBV28	CASRIRWTSGRQETQYF
TRBJ1-3	NA	TRBV15	CATGQGSSGNTIYF
TRBJ1-1	NA	TRBV11-3	CASSLLTEAFF
TRBJ2-5	NA	TRBV5-1	CASSPGTRQETQYF
TRBJ2-7	TRBD1	TRBV11-2	CASSFRGQDEQYF
TRBJ2-1	NA	TRBV30	CAWRGVSYNEQFF
TRBJ1-2	NA	TRBV6-5	CASSYSQGNYGYTF
TRBJ2-7	NA	TRBV30	CAWSGWQGGEQYF
TRBJ2-3	NA	TRBV12-3/TRBV12-4	CASSPGALETQYF
TRBJ2-3	TRBD2	TRBV28	CASQSSGRALDTQYF
TRBJ2-7	NA	TRBV12-3/TRBV12-4	CASSTGKYEQYF
TRBJ2-3	TRBD2	TRBV30	CAWSRGAGRVTDTQYF
TRBJ1-2	TRBD1	TRBV7-2	CASSFRPGQLEAF
TRBJ2-1	NA	TRBV18	CASSVPSVAYNEQFF
TRBJ2-1	TRBD2	TRBV3-1/TRBV3-2	CASVKREGSYNEQFF
TRBJ2-1	TRBD2	TRBV20-1	CSASRSVTSGRAFYNEQFF
TRBJ1-1	NA	TRBV7-8	CASSLRADREAFF
TRBJ1-1	TRBD1	TRBV5-4	CASSGGQRNTEAFF
TRBJ1-5	NA	TRBV6-2/TRBV6-3	CASSYSEHQPQHF
TRBJ1-6	NA	TRBV6-1	CASSEPGRNSPLHF
TRBJ2-1	NA	TRBV9	CASSVGRTVRGNEQFF
TRBJ2-7	TRBD2	TRBV19	CASSISLAGRGHEQYF
TRBJ1-6	TRBD1	TRBV5-1	CASSHITGDSPLHF
TRBJ2-1	NA	TRBV6-4	CASSEEDFSNEQFF
TRBJ2-1	TRBD2	TRBV27	CASSSPASGRGQPFF
TRBJ2-7	NA	TRBV7-8	CASSPSLYEQYF
TRBJ1-1	NA	TRBV30	CAWSGASPVPEAFF
TRBJ2-3	TRBD2	TRBV9	CASSVSGSTDTQYF
TRBJ1-1	NA	TRBV5-6	CASSLAGNFEAFF